This T cell receptor beta chain was sequenced for a study of Tregs in tolerant kidney transplant recipients. About the research overall: Mixed chimerism was transient after nonmyeloablative marrow transplants from related graft donors.

Unstimulated regulatory T cells (CD4+CD25+CD127-), CD4+CD25- non-regulatory cells, CD4 and CD8 cells were FACS-sorted from thawed PBMCs. General study points: In tolerant patients, donor-specific Tregs outgrew total Tregs, suggesting antigen-driven expansion. Validation in larger populations is needed because few patients were studied.

Points on this clone: Its antigen is as yet unknown.

The table came from immunoSEQ multiplex PCR; TCRdb's copy has only in-frame clones and leaves some out. The sample lists tens of thousands of clones, around 90% occurring once. The TCR sequence derives from a human donor who received a combined kidney and bone marrow transplant. Sequencing used CD4+ T cells from blood, obtained before the transplant.

The CDR3 DNA reads as TGTGCCAGCAGGGACACACTGAACACTGAAGCTTTCTTT. Encoded protein: CASRDTLNTEAFF. V usage is TRBV2 and J usage is TRBJ1-1; a possible D gene is TRBD1 (5 bases). CDR3 length equals 13 residues. Germline CDR1 is SNHLY and CDR2 is FYNNEI. Deletions cut 6 bases from V and 0 bases from J, with 8 bases between.